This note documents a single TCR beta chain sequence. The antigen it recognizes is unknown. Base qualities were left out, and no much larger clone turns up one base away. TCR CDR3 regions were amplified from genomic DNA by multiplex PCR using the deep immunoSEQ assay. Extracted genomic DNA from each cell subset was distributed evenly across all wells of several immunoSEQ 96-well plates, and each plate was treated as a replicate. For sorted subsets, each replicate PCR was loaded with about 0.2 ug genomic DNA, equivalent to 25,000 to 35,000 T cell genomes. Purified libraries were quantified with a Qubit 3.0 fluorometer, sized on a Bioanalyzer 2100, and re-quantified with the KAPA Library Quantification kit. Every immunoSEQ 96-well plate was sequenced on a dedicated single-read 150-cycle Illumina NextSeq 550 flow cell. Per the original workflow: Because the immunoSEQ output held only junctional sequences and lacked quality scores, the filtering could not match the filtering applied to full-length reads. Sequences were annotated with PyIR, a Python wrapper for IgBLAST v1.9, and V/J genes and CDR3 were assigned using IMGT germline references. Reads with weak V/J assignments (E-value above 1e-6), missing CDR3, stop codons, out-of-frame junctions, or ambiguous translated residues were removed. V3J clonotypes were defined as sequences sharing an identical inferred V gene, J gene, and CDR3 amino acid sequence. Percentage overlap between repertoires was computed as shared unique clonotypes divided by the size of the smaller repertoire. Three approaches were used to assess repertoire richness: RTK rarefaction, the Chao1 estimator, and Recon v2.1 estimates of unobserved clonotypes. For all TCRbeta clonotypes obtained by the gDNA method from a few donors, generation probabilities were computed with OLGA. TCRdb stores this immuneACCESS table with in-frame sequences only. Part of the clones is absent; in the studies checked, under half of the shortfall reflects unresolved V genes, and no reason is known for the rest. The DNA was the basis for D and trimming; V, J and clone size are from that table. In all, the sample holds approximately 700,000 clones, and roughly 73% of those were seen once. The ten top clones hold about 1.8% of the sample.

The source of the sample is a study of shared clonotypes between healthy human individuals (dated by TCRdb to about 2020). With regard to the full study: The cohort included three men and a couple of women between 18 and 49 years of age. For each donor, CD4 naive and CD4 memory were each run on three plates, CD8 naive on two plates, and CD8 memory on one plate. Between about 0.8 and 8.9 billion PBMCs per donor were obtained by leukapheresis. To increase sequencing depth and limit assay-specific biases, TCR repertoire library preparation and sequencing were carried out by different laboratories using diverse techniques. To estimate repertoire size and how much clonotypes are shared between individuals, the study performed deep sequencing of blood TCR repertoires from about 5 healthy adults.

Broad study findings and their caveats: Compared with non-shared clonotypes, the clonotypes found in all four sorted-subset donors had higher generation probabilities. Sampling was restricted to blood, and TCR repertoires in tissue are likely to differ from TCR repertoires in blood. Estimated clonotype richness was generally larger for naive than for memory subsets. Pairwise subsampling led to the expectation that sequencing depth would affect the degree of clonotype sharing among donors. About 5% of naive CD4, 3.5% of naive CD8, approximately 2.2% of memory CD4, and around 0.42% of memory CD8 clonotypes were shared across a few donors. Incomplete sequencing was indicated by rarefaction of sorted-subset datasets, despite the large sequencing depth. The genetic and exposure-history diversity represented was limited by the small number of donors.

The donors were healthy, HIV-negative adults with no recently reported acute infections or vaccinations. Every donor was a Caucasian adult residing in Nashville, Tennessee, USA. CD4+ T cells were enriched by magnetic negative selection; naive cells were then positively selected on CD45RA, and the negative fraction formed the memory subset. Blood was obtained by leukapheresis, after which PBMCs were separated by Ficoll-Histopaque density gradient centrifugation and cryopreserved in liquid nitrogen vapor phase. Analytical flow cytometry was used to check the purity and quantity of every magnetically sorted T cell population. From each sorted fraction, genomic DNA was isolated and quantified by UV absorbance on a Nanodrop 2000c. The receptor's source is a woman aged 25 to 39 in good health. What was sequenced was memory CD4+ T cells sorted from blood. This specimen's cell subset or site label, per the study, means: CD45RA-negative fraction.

The DNA reads TGTGCCAGTAGTATATCTACAGGGGTTGGTAATCAGCCCCAGCATTTT. The resulting protein is CASSISTGVGNQPQHF. This sequence uses TRBV19 and TRBJ1-5; 7 bases in between match TRBD1. The CDR3 runs 16 amino acids, cysteine and phenylalanine included. The kept DNA is CDR3 alone, 48 bases in frame from the first base. Trimming removed 2 bases from V and 4 bases from J; the gene matches leave 8 bases unexplained. According to the germline V gene (reference sequence), CDR1 reads LNHDA and CDR2 reads SQIVND. This CDR3, with the reference TRBV19 and TRBJ1-5 proteins standing in past its ends, gives the full variable domain DGGITQSPKYLFRKEGQNVTLSCEQNLNHDAMYWYRQDPGQGLRLIYYSQIVNDFQKGDIAEGYSVSREKKESFPLTVTSAQKNPTAFYLCASSISTGVGNQPQHFGDGTRLSIL.